The 6 T cell receptor beta chains reported below all come from one sample, sequenced in a study of blood T cell repertoires in COVID-19. Using immunoSEQ multiplex PCR, the repertoire was profiled, and TCRdb retains in-frame clones only, with some absent. The sample shows more than 200,000 clones, around 89% of them seen only once. Specimen: peripheral blood. These receptors all come from an older man with acute or convalescent COVID-19.

V usage is TRBV19 and J usage is TRBJ2-3; D is ambiguous. The V gene's germline CDR1 is LNHDA and CDR2 SQIVND (reference sequence). V was cut by 6 bases and J by 4 bases, with 11 bases left in between. The CDR3 totals 13 residues. In nucleotides, the CDR3 is TGTGCCAGTAGCGTGCAAGCTCCAGATACGCAGTATTTT. Encoded protein: CASSVQAPDTQYF.

The chain couples TRBV4-1 to TRBJ1-4; TRBD1 might be the D (5 bases). Germline values: CDR1 MGHRA, CDR2 YSYEKL. The CDR3 loop spans 14 amino acids. Trimming removed 1 base at V and 6 bases at J, with 9 bases between. The CDR3 reads CASSQGQLYEKLFF. In DNA, the CDR3 is TGCGCCAGCAGCCAAGGACAGTTATATGAAAAACTGTTTTTT.

In regard to this clone: The same CDR3 can be traced to other DNA sequences in this sample. CDR3: CASSPPGNQPQHF. The CDR3, as DNA: TGTGCCAGCAGCCCTCCAGGAAATCAGCCCCAGCATTTT. This chain uses TRBV3-1 (or the pseudogene TRBV3-2) with TRBJ1-5, with D uncertain. Deletions cut 4 bases from V and 4 bases from J, with 8 bases between. CDR3 size: 13 residues. Germline V gene lookup returns CDR1 LGHDT and CDR2 YNNKEL (reference sequence).

This chain connects TRBV6-2 or TRBV6-3 to TRBJ2-7; 8 bases are shared with TRBD1. J lost 2 bases, V lost 1 base, and 1 base had no gene match. Germline V gives CDR1 MNHEY, CDR2 SVGEGT. This CDR3 is built from 14 residues. DNA of the CDR3: TGTGCCAGCAGTTACTTACAGGGGGCCTACGAGCAGTACTTC. Protein: CASSYLQGAYEQYF.

J is TRBJ1-5 and V is TRBV29-1; 7 nucleotides agree with TRBD1. CDR1 is SQVTM and CDR2 is ANQGSEA in the germline V gene. The CDR3 contains 15 residues. Trimming removed 4 bases from V and 11 bases from J; junction bases left unmatched: 17. CDR3 DNA sequence: TGCAGCGTTGCAGTCACAGGGGCCGACCAGGGGGCCCAGCATTTT. Its translation: CSVAVTGADQGAQHF.

The CDR3 is CASSLFQGMGEKLFF. The CDR3 coding sequence is TGTGCCAGCAGCTTATTTCAGGGTATGGGTGAAAAACTGTTTTTT. This chain connects TRBV7-9 to TRBJ1-4; D is perhaps TRBD1 (5 bases). Germline V gene sequence: CDR1 SEHNR, CDR2 FQNEAQ (reference sequence). This CDR3 is 15 amino acids long. Trimming left V 2 bases short and J 7 bases short, with 14 bases between.